These 11 T cell receptor beta chains came from one sample sequenced in a study of identical twins. MiXCR, applied by TCRdb to the 5' RACE reads, yields one record per CDR3 protein. The sample gives more than 1.5 million distinct CDR3 sequences, about 31% of which show up once; 0.25% to 0.3% is in the top ten. The specimen sequenced was cord blood. Receptors originate from a newborn girl in good health.

The J gene is TRBJ1-1, the V gene TRBV7-8; 8 bases agree with TRBD1. Germline V lookup: CDR1 SGHVS, CDR2 FQNEAQ. The ends lost 6 bases at V and 2 bases at J; junction bases unmatched: 8. This CDR3 has 15 residues. This chain's CDR3 is CASSPVTGANTEAFF. In nucleotides, the CDR3 is TGTGCCAGCAGTCCTGTGACAGGGGCCAACACTGAAGCTTTCTTT.

The chain is built from TRBV3-1 and TRBJ2-7; TRBD2 is a possible D gene (5 bases). V was trimmed by 3 bases and J by 5 bases, leaving 17 bases between them. The CDR3 is made up of 15 amino acids. Germline V gene sequence: CDR1 LGHDT, CDR2 YNNKEL (reference sequence). The CDR3 protein is CASSQIALGRNEQYF. The CDR3 DNA reads as TGTGCCAGCAGCCAGATAGCGCTAGGGAGAAACGAGCAGTACTTC.

Only a few counts were recorded for this clonotype. The chain is built from TRBV29-1 and TRBJ2-3; D remains unclear. The CDR3 is 11 amino acids. From germline, CDR1 is SQVTM and CDR2 ANQGSEA. The V gene lost 5 bases and the J gene lost 6 bases, with 9 bases spanning the gap. CDR3 DNA sequence: TGCAGCGTTCCCCGGATGGATACGCAGTATTTT. Its protein is CSVPRMDTQYF.

The CDR3 loop is CASSLGDPLNEQFF. The CDR3 DNA sequence: TGTGCCAGCAGTTTAGGGGATCCCCTCAATGAGCAGTTCTTC. The rearrangement links TRBV28 to TRBJ2-1; D is ambiguous. Looked up from germline, CDR1 is MDHEN and CDR2 is SYDVKM. This CDR3 contains 14 residues. Trimming cost V 2 bases and J 6 bases, with 11 bases left between them.

This chain links TRBV20-1 with TRBJ2-2; possibly TRBD2 for D (7 bases). CDR1 is DFQATT and CDR2 is SNEGSKA in the germline V gene (reference sequence). Trimming cost V 6 bases and J 9 bases, with 20 bases left between them. The CDR3 extends over 14 amino acids. The DNA for the CDR3 is TGCAGTGCCAAAGGGGGGGCGCTCAGCCGGGAGCTGTTTTTT. Its protein is CSAKGGALSRELFF.

This clonotype was seen just once. The chain couples TRBV14 to TRBJ2-7, with unresolved D. The CDR3 length is 13 residues. Trimming pared 5 bases from V and 10 bases from J, leaving 18 bases between. The germline V gene has CDR1 SGHDN and CDR2 FVKESK. The CDR3 DNA sequence: TGTGCCAGCAGCAGTGGGGTGTCGGACGTTCAGTACTTC. This translates into CASSSGVSDVQYF.

The V call is TRBV20-1, the J call TRBJ2-7; maybe TRBD1 (6 bases). Germline lookup yields CDR1 DFQATT and CDR2 SNEGSKA (reference sequence). The CDR3 consists of 13 residues. Trimming took off 3 bases at V and 3 bases at J, with 12 bases between the two ends. CDR3 in amino acids: CSASPGQNYEQYF. The CDR3 bases are TGCAGTGCTAGCCCGGGACAAAACTACGAGCAGTACTTC.

This clonotype occurred many times. The chain combines TRBV28 with TRBJ2-7; D is unclear. V lost 2 bases, J lost 0 bases, and 8 bases lay in between. This CDR3 has 14 residues. In germline, CDR1 is MDHEN, CDR2 SYDVKM. CDR3 in amino acids: CASSLDVSSYEQYF. The DNA for the CDR3 is TGTGCCAGCAGTTTAGACGTAAGCTCCTACGAGCAGTACTTC.

This clonotype came up many times. This chain connects TRBV29-1 to TRBJ2-3; D gene uncertain. V lost 4 bases, J lost 4 bases, and 12 bases lay in between. CDR3 length: 13 amino acids. Germline CDR1 SQVTM, CDR2 ANQGSEA. DNA for the CDR3: TGCAGCGTTGGCTCGGGTTCGGCAGATACGCAGTATTTT. The encoded protein is CSVGSGSADTQYF.

This clonotype occurred a few times. The CDR3 bases are TGTGCCATCAGTGAGTCGAGTCTAGCGGGATTCGAGCAGTACTTC. This translates into CAISESSLAGFEQYF. This chain links TRBV10-3 with TRBJ2-5; 9 bases match TRBD2. The closer fit of TRBJ2-7 to the DNA end suggests the J call may be wrong. The germline V gene has CDR1 ENHRY and CDR2 SYGVKD. This CDR3 comprises 15 residues.

This clonotype was seen only a few times. V and J are TRBV20-1 and TRBJ2-1, with 10 nucleotides matching TRBD1. Germline trimming cut 5 bases from V and 7 bases from J; bases unmatched to any gene: 8. The CDR3 extends over 14 amino acids. The germline V gene encodes CDR1 DFQATT and CDR2 SNEGSKA (reference sequence). CDR3 DNA: TGCAGTGCTTTCCGGGACAGGGGAAGGAATGAGCAGTTCTTC. Its protein is CSAFRDRGRNEQFF.